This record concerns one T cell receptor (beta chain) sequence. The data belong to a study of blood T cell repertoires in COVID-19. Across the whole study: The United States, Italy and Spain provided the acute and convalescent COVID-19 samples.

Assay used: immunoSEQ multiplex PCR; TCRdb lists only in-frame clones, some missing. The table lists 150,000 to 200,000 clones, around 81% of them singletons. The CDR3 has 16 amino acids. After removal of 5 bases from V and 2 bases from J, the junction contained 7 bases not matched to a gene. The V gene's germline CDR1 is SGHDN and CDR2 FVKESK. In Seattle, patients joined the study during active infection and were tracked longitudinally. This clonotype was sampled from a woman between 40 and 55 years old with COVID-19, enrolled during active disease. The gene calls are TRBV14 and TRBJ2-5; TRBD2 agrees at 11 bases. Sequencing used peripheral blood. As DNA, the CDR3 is TGTGCCAGCAGCTATAGACGACTAGCGGGACAAGAGACCCAGTACTTC. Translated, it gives CASSYRRLAGQETQYF.